The 8 T cell receptor gamma chains below were found in one sample sequenced in a study of human gamma delta and Vdelta1 T cells. The antigens these receptors bind are not known. TCRdb re-called the PCR reads through CATT. The data contain thousands of gamma-chain clones, around 33% of them seen just once; the ten biggest clones take up roughly 3%. The source material was Vdelta1 gamma-delta T cells from blood grown in culture (DOT cells). Receptor source: a human donor in good health.

This clone showed up just a few times. The J gene is TRGJ1 or TRGJ2, the V gene TRGV4. With 4 bases clipped from V and 5 bases from J, the junction kept 11 bases outside the gene matches. The CDR3 loop spans 14 amino acids. CDR1 and CDR2 (germline): EGSTGY, YDSYTSSV. This chain's CDR3 is CATWDAAGDYKKLF. The CDR3 coding sequence is TGTGCCACCTGGGACGCTGCTGGGGATTATAAGAAACTCTTT.

This chain joins TRGV2 and TRGJ1 or TRGJ2. The CDR3 loop spans 13 amino acids. Looked up from germline, CDR1 is EGSNGY and CDR2 is YDSYNSKV. V gave up 1 base and J gave up 9 bases; unmatched junction bases: 9. The CDR3 coding sequence is TGTGCCACCTGGGACGGCCACCCGTTTAAGAAACTCTTT. This codes for CATWDGHPFKKLF.

This chain links TRGV2 with TRGJ1 or TRGJ2. This CDR3 contains 15 residues. J was trimmed by 6 bases and V by 0 bases; bases with no gene match: 11. CDR1 is EGSNGY and CDR2 is YDSYNSKV in the germline V gene. In DNA, the CDR3 is TGTGCCACCTGGGACGGGCTGGGGGTAACTTATAAGAAACTCTTT. Residues: CATWDGLGVTYKKLF.

Notes on this clone: Different DNA sequences within this sample yield the same CDR3. The rearrangement uses TRGV9 and TRGJ1 or TRGJ2. The CDR3 totals 12 residues. Germline lookup yields CDR1 GITISATS and CDR2 ISYDGTV (reference sequence). After removal of 5 bases from V and 1 base from J, the junction contained 2 bases not matched to a gene. DNA of the CDR3: TGTGCCTTGTGGGGTAATTATTATAAGAAACTCTTT. It specifies CALWGNYYKKLF.

The sample holds a few counts of this clone. V is TRGV4 and J is TRGJ1 or TRGJ2. From germline, CDR1 is EGSTGY and CDR2 YDSYTSSV. Germline trimming cut 3 bases from V and 0 bases from J; bases unmatched to any gene: 17. CDR3 size: 18 residues. CDR3 sequence reads: CATWDHSPFLANYYKKLF. In DNA, the CDR3 is TGTGCCACCTGGGATCATTCGCCCTTTCTGGCGAATTATTATAAGAAACTCTTT.

V gene TRGV10 combines with J gene TRGJ1 or TRGJ2. TRGV10 qualifies as an ORF whose function is uncertain. V dropped 8 bases and J dropped 6; count of bases not matched to a gene: 11. The CDR3 covers 13 residues. The CDR3 is CAAWDQRLYKKLF. DNA for the CDR3: TGTGCTGCGTGGGATCAGAGGCTTTATAAGAAACTCTTT.

This clone is medium-sized (0.01 to 0.1%) in the sample. This same CDR3 is encoded by further DNA sequences in the sample. The rearrangement links TRGV4 to TRGJ1 or TRGJ2. After removal of 0 bases from V and 7 bases from J, the junction contained 3 bases not matched to a gene. The CDR3 totals 12 residues. Germline CDR1 is EGSTGY and CDR2 is YDSYTSSV. DNA of the CDR3: TGTGCCACCTGGGATGGGCGATATAAGAAACTCTTT. This codes for CATWDGRYKKLF.

This clone was picked up a small number of times. This chain joins TRGV2 and TRGJ1 or TRGJ2. CDR3 length: 13 residues. Trimming cost V 1 base and J 5 bases; bases outside gene matches: 5. Germline lookup yields CDR1 EGSNGY and CDR2 YDSYNSKV. CDR3 DNA: TGTGCCACCTGGGACGGCCGGAATTATAAGAAACTCTTT. Translating gives CATWDGRNYKKLF.